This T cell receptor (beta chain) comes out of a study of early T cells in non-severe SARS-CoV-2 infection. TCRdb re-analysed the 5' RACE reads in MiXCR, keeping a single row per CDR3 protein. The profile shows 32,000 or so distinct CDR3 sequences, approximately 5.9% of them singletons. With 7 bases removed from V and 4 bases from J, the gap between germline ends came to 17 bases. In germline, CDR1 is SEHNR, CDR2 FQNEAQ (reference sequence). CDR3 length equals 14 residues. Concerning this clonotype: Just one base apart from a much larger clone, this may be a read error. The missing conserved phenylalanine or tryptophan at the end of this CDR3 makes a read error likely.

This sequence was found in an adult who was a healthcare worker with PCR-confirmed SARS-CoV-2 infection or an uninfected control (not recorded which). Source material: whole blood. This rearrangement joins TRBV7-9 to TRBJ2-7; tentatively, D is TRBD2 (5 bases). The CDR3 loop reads CASIPRGASYEQYS. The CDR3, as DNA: TGTGCCAGCATCCCCCGGGGAGCCTCATACGAGCAGTACTCC.